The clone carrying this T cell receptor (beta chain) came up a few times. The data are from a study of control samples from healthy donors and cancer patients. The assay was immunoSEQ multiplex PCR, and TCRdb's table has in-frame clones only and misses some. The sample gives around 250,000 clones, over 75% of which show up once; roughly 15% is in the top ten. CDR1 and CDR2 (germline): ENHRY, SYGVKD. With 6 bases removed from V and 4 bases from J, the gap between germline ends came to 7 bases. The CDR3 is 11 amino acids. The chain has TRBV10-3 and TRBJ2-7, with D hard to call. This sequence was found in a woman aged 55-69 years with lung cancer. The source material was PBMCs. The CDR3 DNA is TGTGCCATCAGGAACGATTACGAGCAGTACTTC. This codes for CAIRNDYEQYF.